This entry is about one T cell receptor (beta chain). These data come from a study of cytomegalovirus exposure and HLA in healthy donors. Germline-derived CDR1 and CDR2 are MNHNS and SASEGT. V was shortened by 2 bases and J by 13 bases, with 26 bases between the two germline ends. This CDR3 has 17 amino acids. PCR primers comprised 60 Vbeta and 13 Jbeta primers. Sequenced by immunoSEQ multiplex PCR; TCRdb stores in-frame clones only, minus some. Among approximately 130,000 clones listed, around 83% were seen once. This TCR was recovered from a woman in her 30s in good health and CMV-seropositive. The chain recombines TRBV6-1 with TRBJ1-4; D is perhaps TRBD1 (6 bases). The source material was PBMCs. As DNA, the CDR3 is TGTGCCAGCAGTGAAAGATCACACAGGGAGCTTAATGTTCGACTGTTTTTT. The encoded protein is CASSERSHRELNVRLFF.